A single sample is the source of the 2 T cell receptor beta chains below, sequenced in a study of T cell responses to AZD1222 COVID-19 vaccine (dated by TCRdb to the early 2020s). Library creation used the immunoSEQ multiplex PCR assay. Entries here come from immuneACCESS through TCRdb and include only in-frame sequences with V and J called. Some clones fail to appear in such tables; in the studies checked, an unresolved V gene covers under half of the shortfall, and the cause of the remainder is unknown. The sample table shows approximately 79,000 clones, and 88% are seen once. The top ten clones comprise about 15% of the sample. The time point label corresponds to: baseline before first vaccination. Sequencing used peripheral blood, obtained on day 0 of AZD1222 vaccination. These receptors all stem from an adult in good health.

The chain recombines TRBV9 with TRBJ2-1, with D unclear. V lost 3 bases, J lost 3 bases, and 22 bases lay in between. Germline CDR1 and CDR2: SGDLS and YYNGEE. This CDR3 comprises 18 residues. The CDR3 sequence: CASSERANTGKYYNEQFF. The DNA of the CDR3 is TGTGCCAGCAGCGAACGAGCGAATACTGGTAAGTACTACAATGAGCAGTTCTTC. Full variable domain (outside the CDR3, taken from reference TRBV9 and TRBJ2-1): DSGVTQTPKHLITATGQRVTLRCSPRSGDLSVYWYQQSLDQGLQFLIQYYNGEERAKGNILERFSAQQFPDLHSELNLSSLELGDSALYFCASSERANTGKYYNEQFFGPGTRLTVL.

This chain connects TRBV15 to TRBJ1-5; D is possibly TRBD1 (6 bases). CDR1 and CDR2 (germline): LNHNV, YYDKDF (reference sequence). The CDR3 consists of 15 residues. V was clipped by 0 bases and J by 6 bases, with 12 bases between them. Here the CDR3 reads CATSRDLGGFQPQHF. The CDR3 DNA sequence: TGTGCCACCAGCAGAGACCTGGGGGGCTTTCAGCCCCAGCATTTT.